This TCR beta chain was sequenced in a study of T-cell memory formation after mild COVID-19. The CDR3 spans 14 residues. Trimming removed 4 bases at V and 7 bases at J, with 14 bases between. The germline CDR1 and CDR2 sequences are SGDLS and YYNGEE. Using its own MiXCR run on the 5' RACE reads, TCRdb lists one record per CDR3 protein. The data hold approximately 150,000 distinct CDR3 sequences, with around 13% observed a single time. The rearrangement joins TRBV9 to TRBJ1-4; possible D gene TRBD1, 6 bases. This TCR came from an adult woman who had mild COVID-19 (a few samples of this study predate the infection). Cell type and time point are not known. Sequenced input: PBMCs or a T cell subset sorted from them (not recorded which). CDR3 nucleotides: TGTGCCAGCAGCAAGGACAGCGGGGGTGAAAAACTGTTTTTT. Protein product: CASSKDSGGEKLFF.